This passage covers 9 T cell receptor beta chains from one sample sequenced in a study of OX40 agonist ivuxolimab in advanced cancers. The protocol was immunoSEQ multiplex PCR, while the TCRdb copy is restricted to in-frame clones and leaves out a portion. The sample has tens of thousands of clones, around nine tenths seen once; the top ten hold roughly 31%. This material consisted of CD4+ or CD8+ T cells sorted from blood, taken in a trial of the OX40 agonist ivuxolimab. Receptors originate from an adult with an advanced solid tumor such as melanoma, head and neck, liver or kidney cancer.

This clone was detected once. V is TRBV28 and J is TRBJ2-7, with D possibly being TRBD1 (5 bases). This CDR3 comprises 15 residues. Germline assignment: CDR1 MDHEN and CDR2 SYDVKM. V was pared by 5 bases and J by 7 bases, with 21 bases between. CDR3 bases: TGTGCCAGCAGTCTCCGGACCCCGGACAAACAAGAGCAGTACTTC. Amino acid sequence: CASSLRTPDKQEQYF.

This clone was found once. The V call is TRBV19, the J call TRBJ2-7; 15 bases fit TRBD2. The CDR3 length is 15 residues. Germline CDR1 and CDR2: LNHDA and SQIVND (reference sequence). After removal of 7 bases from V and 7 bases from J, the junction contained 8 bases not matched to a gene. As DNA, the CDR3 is TGTGCCAGTACCCAGGGGACTAGCGGGAGGCAGGAGCAGTACTTC. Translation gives CASTQGTSGRQEQYF.

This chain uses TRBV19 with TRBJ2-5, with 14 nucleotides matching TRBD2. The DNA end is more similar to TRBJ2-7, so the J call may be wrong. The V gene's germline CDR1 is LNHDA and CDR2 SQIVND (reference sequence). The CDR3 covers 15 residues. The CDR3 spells CASSMGLAGAYEQYF. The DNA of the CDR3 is TGTGCCAGTAGTATGGGACTAGCGGGAGCCTACGAGCAGTACTTC.

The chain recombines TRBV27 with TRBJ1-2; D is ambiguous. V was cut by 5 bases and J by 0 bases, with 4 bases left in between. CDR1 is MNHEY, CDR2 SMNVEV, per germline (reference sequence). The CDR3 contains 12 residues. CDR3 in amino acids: CASSATNYGYTF. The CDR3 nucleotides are TGTGCCAGCAGTGCAACTAACTATGGCTACACCTTC.

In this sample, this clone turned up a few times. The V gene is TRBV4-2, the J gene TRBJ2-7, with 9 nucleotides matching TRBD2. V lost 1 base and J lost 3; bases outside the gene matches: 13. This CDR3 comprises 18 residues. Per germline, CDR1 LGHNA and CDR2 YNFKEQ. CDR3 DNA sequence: TGTGCCAGCAGCCAAGGGGGGGGACTAGCTGGTTTTTTCTACGAGCAGTACTTC. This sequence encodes CASSQGGGLAGFFYEQYF.

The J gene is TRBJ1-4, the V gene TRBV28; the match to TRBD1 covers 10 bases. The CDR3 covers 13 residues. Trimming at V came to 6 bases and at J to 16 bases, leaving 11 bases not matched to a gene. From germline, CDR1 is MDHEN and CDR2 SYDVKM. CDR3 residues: CASSYGQGGLRFF. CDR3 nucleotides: TGTGCCAGCAGCTACGGACAGGGGGGCCTGAGGTTTTTT.

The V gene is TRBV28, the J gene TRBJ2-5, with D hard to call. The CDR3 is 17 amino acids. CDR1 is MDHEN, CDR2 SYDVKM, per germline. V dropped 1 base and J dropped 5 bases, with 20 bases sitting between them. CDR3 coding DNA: TGTGCCAGCAGTTTATTGGACCCAAGAGAAGCCCGGGAGACCCAGTACTTC. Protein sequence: CASSLLDPREARETQYF.

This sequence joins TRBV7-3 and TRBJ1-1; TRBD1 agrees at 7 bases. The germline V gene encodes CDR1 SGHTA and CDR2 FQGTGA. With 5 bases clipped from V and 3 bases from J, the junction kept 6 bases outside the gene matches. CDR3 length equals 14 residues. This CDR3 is CASSVGTEDTEAFF. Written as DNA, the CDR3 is TGTGCCAGCAGCGTAGGGACAGAGGACACTGAAGCTTTCTTT.

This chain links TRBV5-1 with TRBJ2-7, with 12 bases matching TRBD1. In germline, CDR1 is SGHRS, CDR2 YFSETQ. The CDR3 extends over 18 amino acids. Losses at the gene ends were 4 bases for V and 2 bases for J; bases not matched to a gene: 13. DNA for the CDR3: TGCGCCAGCAGCCCGGGTGCCGGGACAGGGGGCATGCCCTACGAGCAGTACTTC. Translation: CASSPGAGTGGMPYEQYF. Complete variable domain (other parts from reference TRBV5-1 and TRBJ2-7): KAGVTQTPRYLIKTRGQQVTLSCSPISGHRSVSWYQQTPGQGLQFLFEYFSETQRNKGNFPGRFSGRQFSNSRSEMNVSTLELGDSALYLCASSPGAGTGGMPYEQYFGPGTRLTVT.